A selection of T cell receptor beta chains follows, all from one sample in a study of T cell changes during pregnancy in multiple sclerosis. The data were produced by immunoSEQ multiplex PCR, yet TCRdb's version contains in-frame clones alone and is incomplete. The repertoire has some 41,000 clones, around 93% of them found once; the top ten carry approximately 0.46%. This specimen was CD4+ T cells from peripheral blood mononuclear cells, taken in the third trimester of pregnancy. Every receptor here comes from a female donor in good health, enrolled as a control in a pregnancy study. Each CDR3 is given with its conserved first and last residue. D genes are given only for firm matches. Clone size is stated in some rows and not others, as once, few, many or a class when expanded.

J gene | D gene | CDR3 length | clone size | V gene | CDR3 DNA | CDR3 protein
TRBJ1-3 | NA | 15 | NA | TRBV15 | TGTGCCACCAGCAGAGATCCGGACTCGGGAAACACCATATATTTT | CATSRDPDSGNTIYF
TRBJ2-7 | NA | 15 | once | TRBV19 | TGTGCCAGTAGTAATCAGGGACACCACTACGAGGAGCAGTACTTC | CASSNQGHHYEEQYF
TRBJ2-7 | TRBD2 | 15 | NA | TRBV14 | TGTGCCAGCAGCCCGCCTAGCGGGGGGGCCGGGGAGCAGTACTTC | CASSPPSGGAGEQYF
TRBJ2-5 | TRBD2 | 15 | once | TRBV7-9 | TGTGCCAGCAGCGCGGTAGCGGGGTATTTGGAGACCCAGTACTTC | CASSAVAGYLETQYF
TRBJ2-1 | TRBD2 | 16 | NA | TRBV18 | TGTGCCAGCTCACGGAACACTGTAAGCGGGGGAGGTGAGCAGTTCTTC | CASSRNTVSGGGEQFF
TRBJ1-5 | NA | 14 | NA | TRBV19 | TGTGCCAGCCGCGCACACGGGTCTGGGTCGACCCAGCATTTT | CASRAHGSGSTQHF
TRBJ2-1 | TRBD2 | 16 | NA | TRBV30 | TGTGCCTGGAGTGTACCTAAACTAGCGGGGTACAATGAGCAGTTCTTC | CAWSVPKLAGYNEQFF
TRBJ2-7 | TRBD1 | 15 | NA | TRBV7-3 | TGTGCCAGCAGCCCAGGGACAGGGGGGATGTACGAGCAGTACTTC | CASSPGTGGMYEQYF
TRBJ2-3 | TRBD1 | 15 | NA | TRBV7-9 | TGTGCCAGCAGCTACAGACAGGGGGCCACAGATACGCAGTATTTT | CASSYRQGATDTQYF
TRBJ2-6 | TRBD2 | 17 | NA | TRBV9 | TGTGCCAGCAGCGTAGCTACCGGGGGGGCTGGGGCCAACGTCCTGACTTTC | CASSVATGGAGANVLTF
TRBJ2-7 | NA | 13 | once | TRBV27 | TGTGCCAGCAGTTTTAACACTCCGGGGGAGCAGTACTTC | CASSFNTPGEQYF
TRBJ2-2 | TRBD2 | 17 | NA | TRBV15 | TGTGCCACGCAGAGTCAGGCGGGGGGCTTGAACACCGGGGAGCTGTTTTTT | CATQSQAGGLNTGELFF
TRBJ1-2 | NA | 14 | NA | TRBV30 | TGTGCCTGGATGGGGGCTGCCTCTAGGGGAGGCTACACCTTC | CAWMGAASRGGYTF
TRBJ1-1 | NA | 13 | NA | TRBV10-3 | TGTGCCATCAATCGGTTGCTTAACACTGAAGCTTTCTTT | CAINRLLNTEAFF
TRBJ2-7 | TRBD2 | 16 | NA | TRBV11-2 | TGTGCCAGCAGCCAAATTTTGGGGACTAGCATCTACGAGCAGTACTTC | CASSQILGTSIYEQYF
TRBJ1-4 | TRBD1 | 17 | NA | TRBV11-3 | TGTGCCAGCACCCTGTTGAGGACAGGGGGGGGGAATGAAAAACTGTTTTTT | CASTLLRTGGGNEKLFF
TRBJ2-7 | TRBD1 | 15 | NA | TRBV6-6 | TGTGCCAGCAGTTATCTAGACAGGGCGTTAGGCGAGCAGTACTTC | CASSYLDRALGEQYF
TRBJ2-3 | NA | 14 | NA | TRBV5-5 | TGTGCCAGCAGCTTGGGACTTAGCTCAGATACGCAGTATTTT | CASSLGLSSDTQYF
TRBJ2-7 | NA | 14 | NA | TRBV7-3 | TGTGCCAGCAGCCCCTTCGGTAGCGCGGACGAGCAGTACTTC | CASSPFGSADEQYF
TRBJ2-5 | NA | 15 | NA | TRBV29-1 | TGCAGCGTGGCCCGACAGGGAGGTATTCAAGAGACCCAGTACTTC | CSVARQGGIQETQYF
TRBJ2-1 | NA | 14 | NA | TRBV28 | TGTGCCAGCAGTTTCGGGGGTTCCTACAATGAGCAGTTCTTC | CASSFGGSYNEQFF
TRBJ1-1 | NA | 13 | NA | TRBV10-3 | TGTGCCATCAGTGCACTCCTGAACACTGAAGCTTTCTTT | CAISALLNTEAFF
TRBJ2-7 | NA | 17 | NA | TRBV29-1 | TGCAGCGTTGAAGAACTGGCCGGGGGGCTAAACTCCTACGAGCAGTACTTC | CSVEELAGGLNSYEQYF
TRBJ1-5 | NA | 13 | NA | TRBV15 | TGTGCCACCAGCACGGACAGAGCCAAAGCCCAGCATTTT | CATSTDRAKAQHF
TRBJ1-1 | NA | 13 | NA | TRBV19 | TGTGCCAGTAGTGTACAGGGGAACACTGAAGCTTTCTTT | CASSVQGNTEAFF
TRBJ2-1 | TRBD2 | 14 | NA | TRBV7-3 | TGTGCCAGCAGCCCTAGCGGGACTGGCTATGAGCAGTTCTTC | CASSPSGTGYEQFF
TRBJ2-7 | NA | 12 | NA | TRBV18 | TGTGCCAGCTCACCCGTTAGGGGCGAGCAGTACTTC | CASSPVRGEQYF
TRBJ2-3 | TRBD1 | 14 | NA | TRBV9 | TGTGCCAGCAGCACAGGGGCCCCCACAGATACGCAGTATTTT | CASSTGAPTDTQYF
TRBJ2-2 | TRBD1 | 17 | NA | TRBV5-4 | TGTGCCAGCAGCTTCGCATACAGGGGGCTGGAGACCGGGGAGCTGTTTTTT | CASSFAYRGLETGELFF
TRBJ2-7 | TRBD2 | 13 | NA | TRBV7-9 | TGTGCCAGCAGCTTTCCGGGGGGGTACGAGCAGTACTTC | CASSFPGGYEQYF
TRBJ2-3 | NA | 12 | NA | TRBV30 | TGTGCCTGGACTCGTTACACAGATACGCAGTATTTT | CAWTRYTDTQYF
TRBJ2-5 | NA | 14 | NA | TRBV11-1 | TGTGCCAGCAGCGGTCGAGTACAGTGGGAGACCCAGTACTTC | CASSGRVQWETQYF
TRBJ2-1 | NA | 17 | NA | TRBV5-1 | TGCGCCAGCAGCTCTACCCCAGGAGGTGCGGCCTACAATGAGCAGTTCTTC | CASSSTPGGAAYNEQFF
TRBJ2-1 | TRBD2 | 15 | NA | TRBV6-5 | TGTGCCAGCAGCCCGACTAGCGAGGGGTACAATGAGCAGTTCTTC | CASSPTSEGYNEQFF
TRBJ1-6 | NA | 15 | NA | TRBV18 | TGTGCCAGCTCACCACCATCGGGGGAAAATTCACCCCTCCACTTT | CASSPPSGENSPLHF
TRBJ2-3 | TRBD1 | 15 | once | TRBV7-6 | TGTGCCAGCAGCTTGGCGTCAGGGGGAAGGGATACGCAGTATTTT | CASSLASGGRDTQYF
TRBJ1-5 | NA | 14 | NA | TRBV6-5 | TGTGCCAGCAGTTACTCGTATAGCAATCAGCCCCAGCATTTT | CASSYSYSNQPQHF
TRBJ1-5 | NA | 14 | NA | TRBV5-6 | TGTGCCAGCAGCTTGGGACAACAGAACCGGCCCCAGCATTTT | CASSLGQQNRPQHF
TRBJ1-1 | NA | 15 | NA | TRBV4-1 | TGCGCCAGCAGCCAAGATTTCTGGCCCGGGAATGAAGCTTTCTTT | CASSQDFWPGNEAFF
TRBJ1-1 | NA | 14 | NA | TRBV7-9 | TGTGCCAGCAGCACCACAGGGATAGACACTGAAGCTTTCTTT | CASSTTGIDTEAFF